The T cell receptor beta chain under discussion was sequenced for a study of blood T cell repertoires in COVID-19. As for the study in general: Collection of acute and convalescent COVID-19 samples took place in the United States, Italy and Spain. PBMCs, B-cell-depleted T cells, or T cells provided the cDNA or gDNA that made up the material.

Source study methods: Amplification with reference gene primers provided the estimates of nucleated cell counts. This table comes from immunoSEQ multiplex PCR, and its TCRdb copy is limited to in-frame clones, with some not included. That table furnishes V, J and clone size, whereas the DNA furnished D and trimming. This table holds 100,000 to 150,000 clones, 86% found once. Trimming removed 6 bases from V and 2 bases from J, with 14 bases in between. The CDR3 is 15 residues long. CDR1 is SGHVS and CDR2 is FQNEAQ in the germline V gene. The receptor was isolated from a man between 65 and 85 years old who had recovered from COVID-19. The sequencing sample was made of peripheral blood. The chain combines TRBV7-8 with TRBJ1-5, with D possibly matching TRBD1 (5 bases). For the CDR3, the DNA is TGTGCCAGCAGTTTAAACCGGGGGGGCAATCAGCCCCAGCATTTT. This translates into CASSLNRGGNQPQHF.